Below, 9 T cell receptor beta chains from the same sample are listed, as sequenced in a study of tumor-infiltrating lymphocytes in primary liver carcinoma. The source material, about 18-31 mg of unsorted bulk tissue, was used to co-extract RNA and DNA. Production of TCR beta cDNA used approximately 0.55 ug total RNA together with a constant-region primer. The TCR beta library was amplified through three nested multiplex PCR rounds in a modified ARM-PCR procedure. Forward primers for TRBV1-TRBV30 and a C-beta reverse primer served the first two PCR rounds, at 10 cycles each. TCRdb re-derived calls from the multiplex PCR reads in MiXCR, one entry per CDR3 protein. The repertoire holds more than 45,000 distinct CDR3 sequences, with over 70% as singletons. Sequenced input: liver tumor tissue from sampling region 3. The subset was: tumor region T3, left-lateral pole. All receptors come from a man aged 35 to 55 with primary liver carcinoma and hepatitis B virus infection.

A remark on this clonotype: In this CDR3 the conserved last residue, phenylalanine or tryptophan, is missing, so a read error is likely. The chain employs TRBV14 and TRBJ2-1; 10 nucleotides agree with TRBD1. The CDR3 sequence is 12 residues long. In germline, CDR1 is SGHDN, CDR2 FVKESK. V was clipped by 5 bases and J by 12 bases; unmatched bases: 4. The CDR3 DNA sequence: TGTGCCAGCAGCTATGGACAGGGGGGGCAGTTCCTC. Translation: CASSYGQGGQFL.

This chain uses TRBV10-3 with TRBJ2-7; 10 bases align to TRBD2. Germline values: CDR1 ENHRY, CDR2 SYGVKD. The ends lost 8 bases at V and 10 bases at J; junction bases unmatched: 11. The CDR3 is 13 residues long. The DNA of the CDR3 is TGTGCCATCCAGCGGGAGGGCTCCTACTACCAGTACTTC. Its protein product is CAIQREGSYYQYF.

On this clonotype: Relative to the germline gene, one junction end is altered; a read error may explain this. The CDR3 nucleotides read TGTACCAGTAGGCCACGAGGAGGGGGGAAGTACGAGCAGTACTTC. Encoded protein: CTSRPRGGGKYEQYF. The chain uses TRBV12-3 or TRBV12-4 and TRBJ2-7; D tentatively fits TRBD1 or TRBD2 (6 bases each). CDR3 length: 15 amino acids.

A remark on this clonotype: The missing conserved phenylalanine or tryptophan at the end of this CDR3 makes a read error likely. The DNA is omitted, as the CDR3 cannot be located on it reliably, and the CDR3 follows TCRdb's listing. V and J are TRBV11-2 and TRBJ2-7; the DNA was not compared with TRBD2, the D call given in the table. Germline V CDR1 and CDR2: SGHAT, FQNNGV. A total of 15 residues make up the CDR3, ends included. The CDR3 here is CASSQYSGGGYEQYL.

This clonotype has just a few counts. The rearrangement links TRBV10-3 to TRBJ2-5; TRBD1 aligns across 9 bases. Germline CDR1 ENHRY, CDR2 SYGVKD. The V gene end was trimmed by 7 bases and the J gene end by 9 bases; junction bases not matched to a gene: 12. This CDR3 contains 14 residues. The CDR3 nucleotides are TGTGCCATCAAGGGACAGGGACCCCAAGGGGCCCAGTACTTC. It is translated as CAIKGQGPQGAQYF.

With regard to this clonotype: At one boundary the junction diverges from the germline segment, which might be a read error. The V and J genes are TRBV11-2 and TRBJ2-2; 9 bases align to TRBD1. The CDR3 is made up of 17 amino acids. Germline V gene lookup returns CDR1 SGHAT and CDR2 FQNNGV. CDR3 amino acids: CDSSFDRDRVGTGELFF. The CDR3 coding sequence is TGTGACAGCAGTTTTGATCGGGACAGGGTAGGCACCGGGGAGCTGTTTTTT.

The sample holds one count of this clonotype. The junction differs from germline at one of its ends, possibly a read error. The chain carries TRBV29-1 and TRBJ2-5, with 7 bases identical to TRBD1. Looked up from germline, CDR1 is SQVTM and CDR2 is ANQGSEA. This CDR3 spans 14 amino acids. The CDR3 loop is CSVAGQELGETQYF. CDR3 coding DNA: TGTAGCGTCGCAGGACAGGAACTCGGGGAGACCCAGTACTTC.

Regarding this clonotype: One junction end does not reproduce the germline sequence, and a read error may be involved. The chain links TRBV5-6 to TRBJ2-1; D is unclear. The germline CDR1 and CDR2 sequences are SGHDT and YYEEEE. The CDR3 is 13 residues long. The CDR3 loop is CASNLVLTDEQFF. The CDR3 nucleotides read TGCGCCAGCAACTTGGTACTAACCGATGAGCAGTTCTTC.

This clonotype rates as medium-sized. The chain uses TRBV6-1 and TRBJ2-5; D uncertain. Trimming left V 1 base short and J 1 base short, with 10 bases between. CDR3 length: 15 residues. CDR1 is MNHNS and CDR2 is SASEGT in the germline V gene. The CDR3 DNA is TGTGCCAGCAGTGAAGAACGTAACGTCCAAGAGACCCAGTACTTC. Protein: CASSEERNVQETQYF.